Sequencing of this T cell receptor (beta chain) was carried out in a study of T-cell reconstitution after alpha-beta-depleted transplantation in children (dated by TCRdb to about 2016). For context, the study as a whole: Using TCR repertoire profiling, the study quantitatively followed how T-cell immune reconstitution unfolded in children after TCRalphabeta/CD19-depleted allogeneic hematopoietic cell transplantation.

Note on this clonotype: The clone's antigen remains unknown. No clone much larger than this one lies a single base away; base qualities are absent.

The library was made by PCR. The sequencer listed for this sample is Illumina HiSeq 2500. TCR libraries were prepared with molecular barcoding, using unique molecular identifiers to normalize TCRbeta repertoire quantification. TCRdb passed the public sequencing reads through fastp at Q25 and MiXCR, retaining productive beta sequences. Every distinct CDR3 protein forms one entry, paired with its most common genes and DNA. In this sample the table shows some 340,000 distinct CDR3 sequences, 9% to 12% of which occur a single time. The top ten clonotypes cover 2.4% of the sample. Including cysteine and phenylalanine, the CDR3 has 19 amino acids. Only the CDR3 region is kept as DNA, spanning 57 bases read in frame from base 1. CDR1 and CDR2 were assigned from the germline V gene as MDHEN and SYDVKM. Compared with germline, V lacks 4 bases and J lacks 1 base; bases without a gene match: 17.

The chain uses TRBV28 and TRBJ2-7, and TRBD1 aligns with 9 junction nucleotides. The sequence was collected from a human donor who donated a stem cell graft to a child with acute lymphoblastic leukemia. The specimen comprised PBMCs from the stem cell graft donor, sampled from the stem cell graft. The base sequence is TGTGCCAGCAGTTCCCGGGCCAGCCGACAGGGGGTGGTTTCCTACGAGCAGTACTTC. This is translated as CASSSRASRQGVVSYEQYF.